This T cell receptor beta chain was identified in a study of control samples from healthy donors and cancer patients. This CDR3 contains 17 residues. Germline CDR1 and CDR2: SGHTS and YDEGEE. The germline V and J ends were trimmed by 4 bases and 1 base, with 18 bases remaining between them. TCRdb's copy holds only in-frame clones and misses some; the assay was immunoSEQ multiplex PCR. The sample yields around 130,000 clones, just under 90% seen once. This chain connects TRBV5-8 to TRBJ1-5; D remains ambiguous. The sample comprised blood. The TCR originated in a young man in good health. In nucleotides, the CDR3 is TGTGCCAGCAGCCTAGGACTCTCCCCCACAAGCAATCAGCCCCAGCATTTT. Translating gives CASSLGLSPTSNQPQHF.